This paragraph reports one T cell receptor beta chain. This sample was taken from a study of response to subunit inactivated influenza vaccine. After removal of 3 bases from V and 2 bases from J, the junction contained 2 bases not matched to a gene. The germline CDR1 and CDR2 sequences are SNHLY and FYNNEI. The CDR3 has 15 amino acids. TCRdb redid the calling of the RT-PCR reads with MiXCR, one entry per CDR3 protein. Found here are 150,000 to 200,000 distinct CDR3 sequences, approximately 12% of them singletons; the top ten hold around 32%. These sequences were also reported in another study, on T cells expressing NK-cell markers. According to that study: A 5'RACE template switching approach incorporating UMIs was used to make TCR beta cDNA. What remained unclear was the HCMV specificity of expanded NKG2C+ T cell clones.

The receptor was isolated from a man aged 45 to 65 who received an inactivated influenza vaccine. The starting material was CD8+ T cells sorted from PBMCs, obtained 11 to 12 days after vaccination. The chain is built from TRBV2 and TRBJ2-1, with 9 bases aligning to TRBD2. The CDR3 sequence is CASSESSGAYNEQFF. CDR3 in DNA: TGTGCCAGCAGTGAGTCTAGCGGGGCCTACAATGAGCAGTTCTTC.